The clone carrying this T cell receptor (beta chain) was seen more than once but under ten times. This entry belongs to a study of shared clonotypes between healthy human individuals. The V and J ends lost 0 bases and 1 base respectively, with 6 bases between them. This CDR3 has 14 residues. Germline V gene lookup returns CDR1 LNHNV and CDR2 YYDKDF (reference sequence). TCRdb keeps only in-frame clones here, not all; method: immunoSEQ multiplex PCR. Of fewer than 600,000 clones listed, approximately 71% are singletons. The clonotype was recovered from a woman between 40 and 50 years old in good health. Some clones in this sample may be carry-over from other donors' samples. V usage is TRBV15 and J usage is TRBJ1-2; weak D call: TRBD1 (5 bases). The specimen was PBMCs. In DNA form, the CDR3 reads TGTGCCACCAGCAGAGAAGGGGTTAACTATGGCTACACCTTC. Protein: CATSREGVNYGYTF.